This T cell receptor (beta chain) was observed in a study of Ad26.COV2.S vaccination and SARS-CoV-2 variants (dated by TCRdb to about 2021). Regarding the complete study: Vaccine-arm donors came from COV1001, a multicentre, randomized, double-blind, placebo-controlled phase I-IIa trial of Ad26.COV2.S in healthy adults. Trial participants were randomized into five groups of five, in which low-dose or high-dose Ad26.COV2.S was given once or twice, or placebo was given on both occasions. Investigators did not know the trial group allocation while performing experiments and assessing outcomes. Ad26.COV2.S was given intramuscularly at 5x10^10 or 1x10^11 viral particles, as a single shot or as two shots 56 days apart. A total of around 32 samples were included in the TCR-sequenced set, comprising 19 Ad26.COV2.S vaccine recipients, 5 placebo recipients and 8 SARS-CoV-2 convalescent individuals. Sequencing of the TCRbeta repertoire served to evaluate the specificity and breadth of SARS-CoV-2-reactive T cell receptors following Ad26.COV2.S vaccination.

Details on this clone: The specificity of this receptor is unknown. Nothing much larger sits one base from this clone, and base qualities are not available.

The treatment or condition label of this sample denotes: 15 to 20 received Ad26.COV2.S at low or high dose, single or two shots; roughly five received placebo; per-sample allocation not given. For vaccine and placebo recipients, the sequenced repertoires came from samples collected on day 63 after the first injection. Between 29 July and 7 August 2020, Cohort 1b enrolled about two dozen adults aged 18-55 years at one site in Boston, USA. Ad26.COV2.S consisted of a replication-incompetent adenovirus type 26 vector by which a prefusion-stabilized SARS-CoV-2 spike protein from the original Wuhan strain was expressed. Trimming removed 4 bases from V and 6 bases from J; the gene matches leave 8 bases unexplained. In the germline V gene (reference sequence), CDR1 corresponds to MNHEY and CDR2 to SMNVEV. From cysteine to phenylalanine, the CDR3 is 14 amino acids long. Only the CDR3 DNA stays, 42 bases, in frame from base 1.

Study-wide conclusions, independent of this receptor: After vaccination, spike-specific CD8+ and CD4+ T cell responses were reported to show substantial breadth. Higher spike-specific TCR breadth was observed in Ad26.COV2.S recipients than in placebo recipients (P = 0.0014). It was noted by the authors that total T cell responses may have been underestimated by the TCR breadth and depth analyses. The study lacked the statistical power to compare responses across vaccine doses or regimens. Non-spike TCR breadth was comparable between vaccine and placebo recipients, consistent with the vaccine containing only spike.

TCRbeta CDR3 regions were sequenced with the immunoSEQ Assay. After extraction, genomic DNA underwent amplification by bias-controlled multiplex PCR, followed by high-throughput sequencing. The published analysis was carried out like this. To quantify the absolute abundance of every unique TCRbeta CDR3 region, sequences were collapsed and filtered. Usable DNA was measured by amplifying reference genes present in all nucleated cells, and TCRbeta template counts were normalized to that usable DNA to estimate T cell fraction. Repertoire TCRs were annotated as SARS-CoV-2-specific by exact matching of V gene, CDR3 amino acid sequence and J gene to a known reactive TCR set. The reference SARS-CoV-2 TCR set came from MIRA and was filtered for enrichment in COVID-19-positive ImmuneCODE repertoires, removing public or cross-reactive TCRs. Based on the MIRA antigens, annotated TCRs were further analysed at the level of specific ORF or position within ORF. Breadth was defined as annotated unique rearrangements over total unique productive rearrangements; depth was the summed frequency of those rearrangements. TCR breadth was compared between groups using two-sided Wilcoxon rank-sum tests. Not all clones reach the TCRdb copy of this immuneACCESS table, which keeps in-frame sequences only. Checked studies attribute under half of the gap to unresolved V genes and leave the rest unexplained. Clone size and V and J calls were adopted from that table, with D and trimming inferred from the DNA. The sample table contains under 400,000 clones; only one count was recorded for roughly 87% of them. Around 3.6% of the sample is in the top ten clones.

The chain is encoded by TRBV27 joined to TRBJ1-1; TRBD1 lines up with 7 middle nucleotides. The sequencing here drew on peripheral blood, taken in a trial of Ad26.COV2.S vaccine versus placebo. This clonotype was obtained from a person between 18 and 65 years old who received the Ad26.COV2.S COVID-19 vaccine or a placebo. The CDR3 protein is CASSSYRGNPEAFF. The base sequence is TGTGCCAGCAGTTCCTACAGGGGCAATCCTGAAGCTTTCTTT.